These T cell receptor beta chains were read from a single sample in a study of read filtering for tumor transcriptome and immune sequencing. One entry per CDR3 protein, called by TCRdb with MiXCR from the reads. Altogether approximately 90,000 distinct CDR3 sequences are present, approximately 13% being singletons, with the ten largest covering 15%. The sample consisted of a population of CD138-negative cells sorted from bone marrow. These receptors originate from a donor aged 40 or over with multiple myeloma. CDR3s include the opening cysteine and the closing phenylalanine or tryptophan. A D gene is named only where the DNA matches it firmly. Clone sizes are given selectively: once, few, many, or a class where the clone is expanded.

clone_size d_call j_call cdr3_length v_call cdr3_nt cdr3_aa
many NA TRBJ2-5 13 TRBV29-1 TGCAGCGTTGAGGGTGGTTCTGAAGAGACCCAGTACTTC CSVEGGSEETQYF
many NA TRBJ2-5 15 TRBV23-1 TGCGCCAGCAGTCTCCCGACTACGTACCAAGAGACCCAGTACTTC CASSLPTTYQETQYF
many NA TRBJ2-1 13 TRBV18 TGTGCCAGCTCACCTACTCAGAACAGTGAGCAGTTCTTC CASSPTQNSEQFF
many TRBD1 TRBJ2-7 13 TRBV28 TGTGCCAGCAGCCCACGGACAGGGGGCGAGCAGTACTTC CASSPRTGGEQYF
many NA TRBJ2-5 16 TRBV5-6 TGTGCCAGCAGCTTGTGGACGGGAGCAGTGCAAGAGACCCAGTACTTC CASSLWTGAVQETQYF
NA NA TRBJ2-7 14 TRBV28 TGTGCCAGCAGTTTATCGCGGGATGGTTCTCGGCAGTACTTC CASSLSRDGSRQYF
NA NA TRBJ1-1 20 TRBV21-1 TGTGCCAGCAGCAAAGAATCAAGGGTTCATATGGATAGTGTGAACACTGAAGCTTTCTTT CASSKESRVHMDSVNTEAFF
many NA TRBJ1-1 16 TRBV9 TGTGCCAGCAGCGTAGGTGGGTTCACCTCGGGCACTGAAGCTTTCTTT CASSVGGFTSGTEAFF
many NA TRBJ2-2 14 TRBV5-1 TGCGCCAGCGGAACCTTAGGGGGCACCGGGGAGCTGTTTTTT CASGTLGGTGELFF
few NA TRBJ1-5 13 TRBV7-2 TGTGCCAGCAAAAACCTGAACGATCAGCCCCAGCATTTT CASKNLNDQPQHF
many NA TRBJ2-1 12 TRBV12-3/TRBV12-4 TGTGCCAGCAGTTTATGGCGGTATGAGCAGTTCTTC CASSLWRYEQFF
many NA TRBJ2-1 12 TRBV6-2/TRBV6-3 TGTGCCAGCAGTTACTCGTACAATGAGCAGTTCTTC CASSYSYNEQFF
many NA TRBJ2-6 15 TRBV20-1 TGCAGTGCTAGACAGGTGGCAGTAGGGGCCAACGTCCTGACTTTC CSARQVAVGANVLTF
NA NA TRBJ2-7 16 TRBV2 TGTGCCATCGCAAAGGAGGGACTGGTTGTTCACTACGAGCAGTACTTC CAIAKEGLVVHYEQYF
many NA TRBJ2-3 13 TRBV10-3 TGTGCCATCAGTGGATTCTCAACAGATACGCAGTATTTT CAISGFSTDTQYF
many TRBD1 TRBJ2-2 13 TRBV5-1 TGCGCCAGCAAAGAACAGGGGACCGGGGAGCTGTTTTTT CASKEQGTGELFF
few TRBD2 TRBJ2-2 18 TRBV6-5 TGTGCCAGCAGTTACACCCCCCCGGGTAGCGGGGGCACCGGGGAGCTGTTTTTT CASSYTPPGSGGTGELFF
many NA TRBJ2-5 13 TRBV5-6 TGTGCCAGCAGCCGGCCCCCATGGGAGACCCAGTACTTC CASSRPPWETQYF
many NA TRBJ2-7 15 TRBV11-2 TGTGCCAGCAGCTTAGGAGGGGGTTTAACGTACGAGCAGTACTTC CASSLGGGLTYEQYF
many TRBD1 TRBJ1-4 17 TRBV4-2 TGTGCCAGCAGCCAAGAGTTAGACCCGGGACAGAGCGAAAAACTGTTTTTT CASSQELDPGQSEKLFF
NA NA TRBJ1-5 17 TRBV7-2 TGTGCCAGCGGCTCCGGTGGGGCAGGCTATAGCAATCAGCCTCAGCATTTT CASGSGGAGYSNQPQHF
many NA TRBJ2-1 14 TRBV5-1 TGCGCCAGCAGCTTGGGACAGACCTACAATGAGCAGTTCTTC CASSLGQTYNEQFF
many NA TRBJ1-1 15 TRBV12-3/TRBV12-4 TGTGCCAGCAGTTTTAAAAAAGTCATTATCACTGAAGCTTTCTTT CASSFKKVIITEAFF
many NA TRBJ2-3 14 TRBV6-6 TGTGCCAGCAGTTACTCGAAATTGACAGATACGCAGTATTTT CASSYSKLTDTQYF
many NA TRBJ1-2 13 TRBV20-1 TGCAGTGCTTCCGATGAAGCCTTCTATGGCTACACCTTC CSASDEAFYGYTF
many TRBD2 TRBJ2-1 15 TRBV20-1 TGCAGTGCTTCCTCTGGGACTAGCGTCTCCAATGAGCAGTTCTTC CSASSGTSVSNEQFF